The clone carrying this T cell receptor beta chain was recorded at least ten times. The data belong to a study of cytotoxic CD8 clonotypes in ibrutinib-treated CLL. CDR3 length: 17 amino acids. The germline gives CDR1 MNHEY, CDR2 SMNVEV (reference sequence). Trimming at V came to 8 bases and at J to 2 bases, leaving 17 bases not matched to a gene. Generated by immunoSEQ multiplex PCR, the TCRdb table keeps only in-frame clones and is missing some. The repertoire holds some 200,000 clones, over 65% seen once, with approximately 6% in the top ten. The sequencing used PBMCs, collected after 12 months of ibrutinib treatment. The gene calls are TRBV27 and TRBJ2-5; the match to TRBD2 covers 7 bases. The TCR was taken from a human donor with chronic lymphocytic leukemia. The CDR3 DNA sequence: TGTGCCAGCTCGACGACCTTTCGAGCGGGGAGTCAAGAGACCCAGTACTTC. Translation gives CASSTTFRAGSQETQYF.